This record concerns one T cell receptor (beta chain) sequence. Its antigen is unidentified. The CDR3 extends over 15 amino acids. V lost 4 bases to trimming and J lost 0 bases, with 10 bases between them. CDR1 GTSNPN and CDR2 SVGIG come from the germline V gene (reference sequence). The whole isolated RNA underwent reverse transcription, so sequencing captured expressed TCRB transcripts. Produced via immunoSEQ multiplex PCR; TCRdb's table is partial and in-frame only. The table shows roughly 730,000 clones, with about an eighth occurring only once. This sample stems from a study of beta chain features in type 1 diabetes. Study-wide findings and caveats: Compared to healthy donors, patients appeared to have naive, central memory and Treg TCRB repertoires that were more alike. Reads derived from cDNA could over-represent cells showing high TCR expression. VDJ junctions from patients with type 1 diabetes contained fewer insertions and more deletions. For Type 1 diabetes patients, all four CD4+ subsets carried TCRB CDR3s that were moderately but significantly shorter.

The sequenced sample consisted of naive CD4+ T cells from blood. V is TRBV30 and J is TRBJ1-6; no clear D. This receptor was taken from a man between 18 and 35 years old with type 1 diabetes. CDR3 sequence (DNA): TGTGCCTGGACGGCGGTGAGCTCCTATAATTCACCCCTCCACTTT. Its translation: CAWTAVSSYNSPLHF.